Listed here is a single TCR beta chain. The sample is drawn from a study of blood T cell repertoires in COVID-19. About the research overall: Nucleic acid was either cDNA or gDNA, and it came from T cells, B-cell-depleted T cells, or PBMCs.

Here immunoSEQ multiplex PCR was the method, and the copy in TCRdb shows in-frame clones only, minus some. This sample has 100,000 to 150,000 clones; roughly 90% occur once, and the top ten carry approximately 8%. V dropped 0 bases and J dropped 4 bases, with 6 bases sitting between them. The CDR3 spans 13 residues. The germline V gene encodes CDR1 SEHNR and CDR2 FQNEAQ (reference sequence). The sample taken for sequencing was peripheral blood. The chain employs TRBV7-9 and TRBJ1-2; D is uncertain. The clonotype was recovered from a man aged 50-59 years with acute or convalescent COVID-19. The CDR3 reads CASSLASGYGYTF. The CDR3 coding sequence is TGTGCCAGCAGCTTAGCCTCGGGCTATGGCTACACCTTC.